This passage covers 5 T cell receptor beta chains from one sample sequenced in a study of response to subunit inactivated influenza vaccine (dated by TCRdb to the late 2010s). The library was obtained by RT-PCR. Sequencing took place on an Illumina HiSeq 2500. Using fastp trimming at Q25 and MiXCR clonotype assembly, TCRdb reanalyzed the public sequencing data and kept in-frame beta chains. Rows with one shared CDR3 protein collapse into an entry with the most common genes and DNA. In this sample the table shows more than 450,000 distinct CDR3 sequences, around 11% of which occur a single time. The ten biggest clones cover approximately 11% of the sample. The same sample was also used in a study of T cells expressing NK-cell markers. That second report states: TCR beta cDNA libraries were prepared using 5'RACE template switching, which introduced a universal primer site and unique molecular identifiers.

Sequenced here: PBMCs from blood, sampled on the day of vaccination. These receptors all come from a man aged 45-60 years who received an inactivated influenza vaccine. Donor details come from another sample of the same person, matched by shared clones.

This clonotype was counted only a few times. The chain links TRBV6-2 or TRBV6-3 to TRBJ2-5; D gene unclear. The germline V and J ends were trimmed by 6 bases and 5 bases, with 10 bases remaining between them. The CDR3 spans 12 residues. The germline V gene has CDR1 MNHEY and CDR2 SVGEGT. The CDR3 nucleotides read TGTGCCAGCAGGACGATTGGGGAGACCCAGTACTTC. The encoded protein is CASRTIGETQYF.

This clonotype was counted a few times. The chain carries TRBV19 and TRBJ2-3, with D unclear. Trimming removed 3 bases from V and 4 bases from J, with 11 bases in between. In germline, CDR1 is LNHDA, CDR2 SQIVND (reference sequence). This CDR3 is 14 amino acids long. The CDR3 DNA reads TGTGCCAGTAGTATCCCCCGGCGTCCAGATACGCAGTATTTT. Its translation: CASSIPRRPDTQYF.

CDR3 loop: CASRDRPNYGYTF. Here the CDR3 DNA reads TGCGCCAGCCGGGACAGGCCTAACTATGGCTACACCTTC. The chain links TRBV10-2 to TRBJ1-2; 8 positions agree with TRBD1. Trimming removed 8 bases from V and 0 bases from J; junction bases left unmatched: 2. In germline, CDR1 is WSHSY, CDR2 SAAADI. This CDR3 region has 13 residues.

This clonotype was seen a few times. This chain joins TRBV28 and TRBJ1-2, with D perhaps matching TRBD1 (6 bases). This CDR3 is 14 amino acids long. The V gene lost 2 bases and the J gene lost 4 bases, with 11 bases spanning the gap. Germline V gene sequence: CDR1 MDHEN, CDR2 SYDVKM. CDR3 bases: TGTGCCAGCAGTTTAGCAGGGGTCAGCTATGGCTACACCTTC. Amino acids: CASSLAGVSYGYTF.

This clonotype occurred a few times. CDR3 in amino acids: CASSSTNSRGQETQYF. The CDR3 bases are TGCGCCAGCAGCTCGACAAACAGCAGGGGACAAGAGACCCAGTACTTC. This chain uses TRBV5-1 with TRBJ2-5, with a tentative D call TRBD1 (6 bases). Deletions cut 3 bases from V and 2 bases from J, with 17 bases between. The CDR3 is 16 amino acids. Germline-derived CDR1 and CDR2 are SGHRS and YFSETQ.